One and the same sample provided the 14 T cell receptor beta chains below, sequenced in a study of vaccination and CD4 T cells after COVID-19 (dated by TCRdb to between 2021 and 2024). Sample time point, as interpreted from the label and publication: late sampling 161 to 241 days after vaccination in three convalescent patients. Library generation was performed with PCR. TCRdb names Illumina iSeq 100 as the instrument used. TCRdb reran the public reads through fastp at Q25 and MiXCR, keeping productive beta chains. Rows are combined by CDR3 protein, so each entry shows the most common genes and DNA. Recorded for this sample are 25,000 to 35,000 distinct CDR3 sequences; 49% of them occurred a single time. About 5.3% of the sample belongs to the ten largest clones. Sequenced here: CD4+ T cells from blood, sampled about 7 months after SARS-CoV-2 vaccination. These receptors were taken from a human donor who had recovered from COVID-19.

The CDR3 here is CATSKGFTDTQYF. The CDR3 DNA reads as TGTGCCACCAGCAAAGGGTTCACAGATACGCAGTATTTT. The chain combines TRBV15 with TRBJ2-3, with D uncertain. Germline assignment: CDR1 LNHNV and CDR2 YYDKDF (reference sequence). V lost 4 bases and J 2 bases, leaving 7 bases between the germline ends. The CDR3 has 13 amino acids.

This rearrangement joins TRBV6-5 to TRBJ1-2, with a weak D call TRBD1 (5 bases). Germline CDR1 reads MNHEY; CDR2 reads SVGAGI. The V end was cut by 2 bases, the J end by 2 bases, with 12 bases between. This CDR3 comprises 15 residues. The CDR3 protein is CASSYGRQGNYGYTF. CDR3 sequence (DNA): TGTGCCAGCAGTTACGGAAGGCAGGGAAACTATGGCTACACCTTC.

The chain uses TRBV11-2 and TRBJ2-1, with D hard to call. Per germline, CDR1 SGHAT and CDR2 FQNNGV. The CDR3 length is 14 residues. V dropped 4 bases and J dropped 6 bases, with 13 bases sitting between them. This CDR3 is CASSSIRLLNEQFF. The CDR3 nucleotides are TGTGCCAGCAGCTCCATAAGACTCCTCAATGAGCAGTTCTTC.

This clonotype was counted between two and nine times. The chain joins TRBV20-1 to TRBJ2-1; tentative D call: TRBD2 (5 bases). CDR1 DFQATT and CDR2 SNEGSKA come from the germline V gene (reference sequence). The CDR3 length is 13 residues. Deletions cut 3 bases from V and 5 bases from J, with 11 bases between. The CDR3, as DNA: TGCAGTGCTAGGTCGAGCGGCCACAATGAGCAGTTCTTC. This gives the protein CSARSSGHNEQFF.

This chain uses TRBV7-8 with TRBJ1-5; 8 positions match TRBD1. The germline gives CDR1 SGHVS, CDR2 FQNEAQ. V lost 2 bases to trimming and J lost 8 bases; unmatched junction nucleotides: 14. This CDR3 contains 17 residues. The CDR3 sequence is CASSLQARTGRVEPQHF. The CDR3 bases are TGTGCCAGCAGCTTACAGGCTAGGACAGGGAGGGTTGAGCCCCAGCATTTT.

As for this clonotype: The junction departs from the called germline gene at one end, perhaps through a read error. The CDR3 region is CASSLAAGGPLYEQYF. Here the CDR3 DNA reads TGTGCCAGCAGCCTAGCTGCGGGAGGGCCTCTCTACGAGCAGTACTTC. V usage is TRBV7-2 and J usage is TRBJ2-7; 9 bases align to TRBD2. CDR1 SGHTA and CDR2 FQGNSA come from the germline V gene. The CDR3 is 16 residues long.

This clonotype was observed a few times. V and J are TRBV7-9 and TRBJ2-2; TRBD1 agrees at 8 bases. This CDR3 comprises 15 residues. J was trimmed by 3 bases and V by 2 bases; bases with no gene match: 2. Germline V CDR1 and CDR2: SEHNR, FQNEAQ (reference sequence). CDR3 amino acids: CASSLPQGDTGELFF. In DNA, the CDR3 is TGTGCCAGCAGCTTACCACAGGGGGACACCGGGGAGCTGTTTTTT. Looking up the rest from reference TRBV7-9 and TRBJ2-2 gives the full variable domain: DTGVSQNPRHKITKRGQNVTFRCDPISEHNRLYWYRQTLGQGPEFLTYFQNEAQLEKSRLLSDRFSAERPKGSFSTLEIQRTEQGDSAMYLCASSLPQGDTGELFFGEGSRLTVL.

The V gene is TRBV20-1, the J gene TRBJ2-1; no firm D call. Per germline, CDR1 DFQATT and CDR2 SNEGSKA (reference sequence). The CDR3 contains 14 residues. V was clipped by 0 bases and J by 3 bases, with 9 bases between them. The CDR3 DNA is TGCAGTGCTAGAGATCCCGCGGACTACAATGAGCAGTTCTTC. This translates into CSARDPADYNEQFF.

A few counts support this clonotype. The rearrangement joins TRBV6-1 to TRBJ2-3; 7 nucleotides line up with TRBD2. Trimming removed 4 bases from V and 4 bases from J; junction bases left unmatched: 5. CDR3 size: 14 residues. Germline V gives CDR1 MNHNS, CDR2 SASEGT. CDR3 amino acids: CASSVGGDPDTQYF. Written as DNA, the CDR3 is TGTGCCAGCAGTGTTGGGGGGGACCCAGATACGCAGTATTTT.

This chain links TRBV7-7 with TRBJ2-2; D ambiguous. CDR1 is SSHAT, CDR2 FNYEAQ, per germline (reference sequence). Trimming removed 5 bases from V and 4 bases from J, with 8 bases in between. The CDR3 runs to 13 residues. The CDR3 region has the DNA TGTGCCAGCAGCCTAAGGGCCACCGGGGAGCTGTTTTTT. Protein product: CASSLRATGELFF.

V gene TRBV20-1 combines with J gene TRBJ2-7; maybe TRBD1 (5 bases). Germline CDR1 reads DFQATT; CDR2 reads SNEGSKA (reference sequence). There are 13 residues in the CDR3. Deletions cut 6 bases from V and 1 base from J, with 13 bases between. CDR3 in amino acids: CSAKTDSSYEQYF. CDR3 DNA sequence: TGCAGTGCCAAGACAGACAGTTCCTACGAGCAGTACTTC.

This clonotype showed up just once. The rearrangement links TRBV6-1 to TRBJ2-7; tentatively, D is TRBD1 (5 bases). The CDR3 runs to 13 residues. Germline V gene sequence: CDR1 MNHNS, CDR2 SASEGT. Trimming cost V 7 bases and J 6 bases, with 16 bases left between them. CDR3: CASIRRVGLEQYF. DNA for the CDR3: TGTGCCAGCATAAGACGTGTGGGGCTCGAGCAGTACTTC.

The rearrangement links TRBV5-8 to TRBJ2-3, with D perhaps matching TRBD2 (6 bases). Germline V lookup: CDR1 SGHTS, CDR2 YDEGEE. The ends were cut back, 4 bases at V and 7 bases at J, with 25 bases in the middle. The CDR3 runs 17 residues. The CDR3: CASSLMGSGLRIHTQYF. The DNA of the CDR3 is TGTGCCAGCAGCCTAATGGGGAGCGGGCTACGCATCCATACGCAGTATTTT. The full variable domain, rest sourced from reference TRBV5-8 and TRBJ2-3, is EAGVTQSPTHLIKTRGQQATLRCSPISGHTSVYWYQQALGLGLQFLLWYDEGEERNRGNFPPRFSGRQFPNYSSELNVNALELEDSALYLCASSLMGSGLRIHTQYFGPGTRLTVL.

The V gene is TRBV7-2, the J gene TRBJ2-3; 7 bases line up with TRBD2. With V trimmed by 2 bases and J by 6 bases, 2 bases remained unmatched. The CDR3 covers 13 residues. Germline CDR1 and CDR2: SGHTA and FQGNSA. In nucleotides, the CDR3 is TGTGCCAGCAGCTTAAATAGCGGGGATACGCAGTATTTT. It yields the protein CASSLNSGDTQYF.